The rows below give T cell receptor beta chains drawn from one sample of a study of vaccination and CD4 T cells after COVID-19. TCRdb reprocessed the PCR reads via MiXCR and lists one record per CDR3 protein. The table includes 15,000 or so distinct CDR3 sequences, almost 60% detected once. These receptors lack a known antigen. Sequencing used CD4+ T cells from blood, cultured in vitro. The receptors stem from a human donor who had recovered from COVID-19. CDR3s include the opening cysteine and the closing phenylalanine or tryptophan. Each record gives: V gene, J gene, clone size, D gene, CDR3 protein, CDR3 DNA. A D gene is named only where the DNA matches it firmly. Some rows mark clone size as missing; the rest say once, few, many or name a class of expanded clone.

TRBV7-2	TRBJ1-6	.	.	CASSLLDRQNSPLHF	TGTGCCAGCAGCTTATTGGACAGACAAAATTCACCCCTCCACTTT
TRBV11-1	TRBJ2-3	few	.	CASARGAGSTDTQYF	TGTGCCAGCGCAAGGGGGGCTGGGAGCACAGATACGCAGTATTTT
TRBV20-1	TRBJ2-1	.	TRBD2	CSASGTSGTDEQFF	TGCAGTGCTAGTGGGACTAGCGGGACAGATGAGCAGTTCTTC
TRBV6-1	TRBJ2-3	.	.	CASKARATSTDTQYF	TGTGCCAGCAAGGCGCGGGCCACTAGCACAGATACGCAGTATTTT
TRBV2	TRBJ2-5	.	TRBD2	CATGTSGAEETQYF	TGTGCCACCGGGACTAGCGGGGCAGAAGAGACCCAGTACTTC
TRBV20-1	TRBJ2-3	.	TRBD2	CSAALAGGTDTQYF	TGCAGTGCCGCACTAGCGGGGGGCACAGATACGCAGTATTTT
TRBV11-2	TRBJ2-7	.	.	CASSRPQQRSYEQYF	TGTGCCAGCAGCCGACCCCAGCAGCGCTCCTACGAGCAGTACTTC
TRBV12-3/TRBV12-4	TRBJ2-7	.	TRBD2	CASGGESEQYF	TGTGCCAGCGGGGGGGAGTCCGAGCAGTACTTC
TRBV20-1	TRBJ1-4	.	.	CSARVRGEKLFF	TGCAGTGCTAGGGTTAGGGGTGAAAAACTGTTTTTT
TRBV21-1	TRBJ1-1	.	.	CASSKAARGGVYGVTEAFF	TGTGCCAGCAGCAAGGCGGCCAGGGGGGGCGTTTATGGGGTCACTGAAGCTTTCTTT
TRBV5-1	TRBJ1-1	.	TRBD1	CASSQGAVSGTEAFF	TGCGCCAGCAGCCAGGGGGCAGTTTCGGGCACTGAAGCTTTCTTT
TRBV20-1	TRBJ2-3	few	.	CSARRVITDTQYF	TGCAGTGCTAGGCGGGTGATCACAGATACGCAGTATTTT
TRBV15	TRBJ2-5	.	TRBD2	CATSRGDYLQTQYF	TGTGCCACCAGCAGAGGGGACTATCTTCAGACCCAGTACTTC
TRBV6-1	TRBJ2-7	few	.	CASKSMTGSSYEQYF	TGTGCCAGCAAGTCCATGACGGGATCATCCTACGAGCAGTACTTC
TRBV6-5	TRBJ2-7	.	.	CASSYGAGGEQYF	TGTGCCAGCAGTTACGGGGCAGGGGGGGAGCAGTACTTC
TRBV6-1	TRBJ1-2	.	.	CASSPGVAYGYTF	TGTGCCAGCAGTCCTGGGGTCGCTTATGGCTACACCTTC
TRBV6-4	TRBJ2-6	.	TRBD1	CASSPTTGSSGANVLTF	TGTGCCAGCAGTCCAACGACAGGGTCCTCTGGGGCCAACGTCCTGACTTTC
TRBV5-6	TRBJ1-2	once	.	CASSLAVLRYGYTF	TGTGCCAGCAGCTTGGCAGTCCTACGCTATGGCTACACCTTC
TRBV19	TRBJ1-5	.	.	CASRLWGDGQPQHF	TGTGCCAGTAGACTGTGGGGAGATGGTCAGCCCCAGCATTTT
TRBV11-3	TRBJ2-3	.	.	CASSPGQSGLDTQYF	TGTGCCAGCAGCCCCGGACAGTCGGGCTTAGATACGCAGTATTTT
TRBV5-4	TRBJ2-7	few	.	CASSSRDFYEQYF	TGTGCCAGCAGCTCCCGGGACTTCTACGAGCAGTACTTC
TRBV7-9	TRBJ2-1	.	TRBD2	CASSLDTGGHSGNEQFF	TGTGCCAGCAGCTTAGATACGGGGGGGCATTCGGGGAATGAGCAGTTCTTC
TRBV7-2	TRBJ2-7	.	TRBD2	CASRYLPSGYYEQYF	TGTGCCAGCAGGTATTTGCCTAGCGGATACTACGAGCAGTACTTC
TRBV2	TRBJ2-7	.	TRBD1	CASNRDRGYEQYF	TGTGCCAGCAACCGGGACAGGGGCTACGAGCAGTACTTC
TRBV27	TRBJ2-3	.	TRBD2	CASSGLAVFSDTQYF	TGTGCCAGCAGCGGACTAGCGGTTTTCTCAGATACGCAGTATTTT
TRBV2	TRBJ1-2	large	TRBD1	CASSRQGNYGYTF	TGTGCCAGCAGTCGACAGGGTAACTATGGCTACACCTTC
TRBV27	TRBJ2-1	.	.	CASSLRFSGTSTYNEQFF	TGTGCCAGCAGTTTACGCTTTTCCGGGACGTCCACCTACAATGAGCAGTTCTTC
TRBV5-1	TRBJ2-5	few	TRBD2	CASSLLKRGGLETQYF	TGCGCCAGCAGCTTACTAAAGCGGGGGGGCTTGGAGACCCAGTACTTC
TRBV5-1	TRBJ2-5	.	TRBD1	CASSHGTDQETQYF	TGCGCCAGCAGCCACGGGACAGACCAAGAGACCCAGTACTTC
TRBV25-1	TRBJ1-2	.	.	CASSEQGDGYTF	TGTGCCAGCAGTGAACAGGGTGATGGCTACACCTTC
TRBV20-1	TRBJ1-5	few	.	CSAIPGTLNQPQHF	TGCAGTGCTATCCCCGGGACACTCAATCAGCCCCAGCATTTT
TRBV5-1	TRBJ1-6	.	.	CASSLGPRGNSPLHF	TGCGCCAGCAGCTTGGGGCCTCGGGGAAATTCACCCCTCCACTTT
TRBV7-9	TRBJ2-3	.	TRBD2	CASSPTSGGTRGTDTQYF	TGTGCCAGCAGTCCCACTAGCGGGGGGACCCGCGGCACAGATACGCAGTATTTT
TRBV24-1	TRBJ1-5	.	TRBD1	CATSDSRQGPNQPQHF	TGTGCCACCAGTGATTCCCGACAGGGTCCGAATCAGCCCCAGCATTTT
TRBV15	TRBJ1-5	.	TRBD1	CATSRPQTGRYQPQHF	TGTGCCACCAGCAGGCCACAGACAGGGCGTTATCAGCCCCAGCATTTT
TRBV2	TRBJ1-1	.	.	CASNVDKNTEAFF	TGTGCCAGCAATGTGGATAAGAACACTGAAGCTTTCTTT
TRBV20-1	TRBJ2-3	.	TRBD2	CSAPPVGGGPINTDTQYF	TGCAGTGCCCCCCCGGTAGGCGGGGGGCCAATTAACACAGATACGCAGTATTTT
TRBV5-4	TRBJ1-4	.	.	CASSPDGGANEKLFF	TGTGCCAGCAGCCCGGATGGGGGAGCTAATGAAAAACTGTTTTTT
TRBV12-3/TRBV12-4	TRBJ2-3	.	.	CASRTYYLGGRADTQYF	TGTGCCAGCAGGACATACTATCTGGGGGGGCGAGCAGATACGCAGTATTTT
TRBV10-3	TRBJ2-5	.	TRBD1	CAIQGAGGWETQYF	TGTGCCATCCAAGGAGCAGGGGGCTGGGAGACCCAGTACTTC
TRBV20-1	TRBJ1-4	.	.	CSASSWEKLFF	TGCAGTGCTTCGAGTTGGGAAAAACTGTTTTTT
TRBV7-8	TRBJ1-6	.	TRBD1	CASRPRQGAYNSPLHF	TGTGCCAGCAGACCCAGACAGGGGGCCTATAATTCACCCCTCCACTTT
TRBV15	TRBJ1-1	.	.	CATSRPGQLHLNTEAFF	TGTGCCACCAGCAGACCCGGACAGCTGCACTTGAACACTGAAGCTTTCTTT
TRBV7-2	TRBJ1-1	.	.	CASSLGTVRKAFF	TGTGCCAGCAGCTTAGGAACGGTCCGGAAAGCTTTCTTT
TRBV5-5	TRBJ2-2	.	TRBD2	CASSLAELAGGLTGELFF	TGTGCCAGCAGCTTGGCCGAGCTAGCGGGAGGTCTCACCGGGGAGCTGTTTTTT
TRBV4-3	TRBJ2-7	.	TRBD1	CASSQDPRGQGQHEQYF	TGCGCCAGCAGCCAAGATCCCCGCGGACAGGGGCAGCACGAGCAGTACTTC
TRBV20-1	TRBJ1-5	few	.	CSAIDRSLTWNQPQHF	TGCAGTGCTATTGACAGATCCCTTACGTGGAATCAGCCCCAGCATTTT
TRBV6-5	TRBJ1-2	once	.	CASSSPGLKSYTF	TGTGCCAGCAGTTCACCGGGGTTGAAGAGCTACACCTTC
TRBV27	TRBJ2-3	once	TRBD2	CASSLRIAGGPDTQYF	TGTGCCAGCAGTTTACGGATAGCGGGAGGGCCGGATACGCAGTATTTT
TRBV6-5	TRBJ1-2	few	.	CASSSSRGWNLNYGYTF	TGTGCCAGCAGTTCCTCGAGGGGCTGGAACCTTAACTATGGCTACACCTTC
TRBV7-2	TRBJ1-3	.	.	CASSLVLNPGNTIYF	TGTGCCAGCAGCTTGGTCCTCAACCCTGGAAACACCATATATTTT